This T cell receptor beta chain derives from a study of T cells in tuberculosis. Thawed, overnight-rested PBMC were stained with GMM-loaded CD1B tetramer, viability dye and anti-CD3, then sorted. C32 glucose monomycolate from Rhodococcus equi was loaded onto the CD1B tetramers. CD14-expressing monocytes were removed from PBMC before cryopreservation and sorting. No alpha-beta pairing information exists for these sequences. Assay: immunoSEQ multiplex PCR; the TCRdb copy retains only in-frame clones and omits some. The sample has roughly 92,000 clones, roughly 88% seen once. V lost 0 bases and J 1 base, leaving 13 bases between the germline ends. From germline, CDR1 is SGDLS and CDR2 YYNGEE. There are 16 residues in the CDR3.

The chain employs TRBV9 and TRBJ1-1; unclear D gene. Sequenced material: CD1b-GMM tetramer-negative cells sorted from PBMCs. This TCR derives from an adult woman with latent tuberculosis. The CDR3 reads CASSVGAEMENTEAFF. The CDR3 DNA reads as TGTGCCAGCAGCGTAGGGGCAGAGATGGAGAACACTGAAGCTTTCTTT.